These 28 T cell receptor beta chains share one sample of origin, sequenced in a study of OX40 agonist ivuxolimab in advanced cancers. TCRdb's table, derived via immunoSEQ multiplex PCR, lists solely in-frame clones and lacks some. This sample has 25,000 to 30,000 clones; about four fifths occur once, and the top ten carry around 12%. The input for sequencing was CD4+ or CD8+ T cells sorted from blood, taken in a trial of the OX40 agonist ivuxolimab. The receptors stem from an adult with an advanced solid tumor such as melanoma, head and neck, liver or kidney cancer.

The genes are TRBV6-5 and TRBJ1-6; D gene ambiguous. Trimming took off 0 bases at V and 14 bases at J, with 11 bases between the two ends. The CDR3 has 13 amino acids. Germline CDR1 reads MNHEY; CDR2 reads SVGAGI. The CDR3 spells CASSYSGNGALHF. The CDR3, as DNA: TGTGCCAGCAGTTACTCGGGGAATGGGGCCCTCCACTTT.

This clone occurred a few times. This rearrangement joins TRBV27 to TRBJ2-3; 12 bases map to TRBD2. V was clipped by 3 bases and J by 3 bases; unmatched bases: 1. This CDR3 is built from 15 residues. The germline V gene has CDR1 MNHEY and CDR2 SMNVEV (reference sequence). CDR3 DNA: TGTGCCAGCAGTTTTCTAGCGGGGGGGACAGATACGCAGTATTTT. Encoded protein: CASSFLAGGTDTQYF.

The chain recombines TRBV7-9 with TRBJ2-5; D is uncertain. The CDR3 length is 14 residues. Germline CDR1 and CDR2: SEHNR and FQNEAQ (reference sequence). The V end was cut by 5 bases, the J end by 2 bases, with 12 bases between. The CDR3 DNA follows: TGTGCCAGCAGCCCAATTGGGCGGCAAGAGACCCAGTACTTC. Its protein product is CASSPIGRQETQYF.

V usage is TRBV6-1 and J usage is TRBJ1-2; 10 nucleotides line up with TRBD1. Germline CDR1 reads MNHNS; CDR2 reads SASEGT. The CDR3 loop spans 14 amino acids. V trimming: 2 bases; J trimming: 8 bases; junction bases outside the gene matches: 5. The CDR3 protein is CASSESGTGAGYTF. As DNA, the CDR3 is TGTGCCAGCAGTGAATCCGGGACAGGGGCAGGCTACACCTTC.

The CDR3 loop reads CASSIEAGGPEFF. CDR3 coding DNA: TGTGCCAGTAGTATCGAAGCGGGGGGGCCGGAGTTCTTC. The genes are TRBV19 and TRBJ2-1; 10 bases match TRBD2. CDR1 and CDR2 from the germline V gene are LNHDA and SQIVND (reference sequence). V was pared by 3 bases and J by 14 bases, with 7 bases of the junction left unmatched. The CDR3 spans 13 residues.

The gene calls are TRBV6-1 and TRBJ1-2; no reliable D call. Trimming cost V 2 bases and J 0 bases, with 13 bases left between them. The germline gives CDR1 MNHNS, CDR2 SASEGT. The CDR3 length is 16 residues. The CDR3 reads CASSELVGPSNYGYTF. The CDR3 DNA reads as TGTGCCAGCAGTGAACTCGTAGGACCTTCTAACTATGGCTACACCTTC.

V gene TRBV5-1 combines with J gene TRBJ1-6, with D possibly TRBD1 on 6 matching bases. The CDR3 contains 16 residues. The germline CDR1 and CDR2 sequences are SGHRS and YFSETQ. Deletions cut 5 bases from V and 5 bases from J, with 17 bases between. The CDR3 protein is CASRRDTKGHNSPLHF. The CDR3 nucleotides read TGCGCCAGCAGACGGGACACCAAGGGACATAATTCACCCCTCCACTTT.

This clone was found once. V and J are TRBV5-1 and TRBJ2-7; D call uncertain. Germline lookup yields CDR1 SGHRS and CDR2 YFSETQ. The CDR3 consists of 14 residues. The V end lost 3 bases, the J end lost 2 bases, and 12 bases lay between the germline ends. CDR3 sequence reads: CASSSLIGTYEQYF. The CDR3 bases are TGCGCCAGCAGCTCCCTTATTGGAACCTACGAGCAGTACTTC.

The V call is TRBV2, the J call TRBJ1-4; 9 positions match TRBD1. The ends lost 7 bases at V and 11 bases at J; junction bases unmatched: 8. The CDR3 runs 13 residues. Germline assignment: CDR1 SNHLY and CDR2 FYNNEI. The CDR3 bases are TGTGCCAGCAAGGGGACAGGGCTAGGGAAACTGTTTTTT. Translated, it gives CASKGTGLGKLFF.

The chain carries TRBV4-1 and TRBJ2-1; D is ambiguous. The length of the CDR3 is 17 residues. Trimming left V 0 bases short and J 2 bases short, with 14 bases between. Germline V gene sequence: CDR1 MGHRA, CDR2 YSYEKL. CDR3: CASSQEVRRYTYNEQFF. The CDR3 DNA reads TGCGCCAGCAGCCAAGAGGTTCGCAGGTACACCTACAATGAGCAGTTCTTC.

The chain combines TRBV9 with TRBJ2-2; unclear D gene. Germline CDR1 is SGDLS and CDR2 is YYNGEE. Trimming shortened V by 2 bases and J by 5 bases, and 1 base separated the two germline ends. The CDR3 length is 11 residues. DNA for the CDR3: TGTGCCAGCAGCGTTACCGGGGAGCTGTTTTTT. Its protein product is CASSVTGELFF.

The chain joins TRBV6-5 to TRBJ1-2; tentative D call: TRBD1 (6 bases). Trimming removed 6 bases from V and 4 bases from J, with 18 bases in between. Germline V gives CDR1 MNHEY, CDR2 SVGAGI. The CDR3 has 15 amino acids. CDR3 nucleotide sequence: TGTGCCAGCAGCCTCGAGGGGGGCCCAGGCTATGGCTACACCTTC. Its translation: CASSLEGGPGYGYTF.

A few counts support this clone. The V call is TRBV4-2, the J call TRBJ2-7; D might be TRBD2 (5 bases). CDR1 and CDR2 (germline): LGHNA, YNFKEQ. The CDR3 is 15 amino acids. V lost 5 bases and J 0 bases, leaving 14 bases between the germline ends. CDR3 bases: TGTGCCAGCAGCACGTCGACCGGGGACTCCTACGAGCAGTACTTC. It yields the protein CASSTSTGDSYEQYF.

The chain couples TRBV4-2 to TRBJ2-7; perhaps D is TRBD1 or TRBD2 (6 bases each). CDR1 LGHNA and CDR2 YNFKEQ come from the germline V gene. The V end was cut by 1 base, the J end by 0 bases, with 13 bases between. This CDR3 region has 16 residues. This chain's CDR3 is CASSQGAGGSSYEQYF. The CDR3 DNA follows: TGTGCCAGCAGCCAAGGGGCCGGGGGCAGCTCCTACGAGCAGTACTTC.

J is TRBJ2-5 and V is TRBV11-2; D is ambiguous. Germline-derived CDR1 and CDR2 are SGHAT and FQNNGV. The V and J ends lost 5 bases and 9 bases respectively, with 10 bases between them. This CDR3 is built from 11 residues. CDR3 sequence reads: CASSTPGPQYF. The DNA of the CDR3 is TGTGCCAGCAGCACACCAGGCCCCCAGTACTTC.

The chain uses TRBV7-3 and TRBJ2-3; D may be TRBD1 (5 bases). CDR3 size: 14 residues. Germline V gene data show CDR1 as SGHTA and CDR2 as FQGTGA. Trimming pared 2 bases from V and 4 bases from J, leaving 10 bases between. The CDR3 region is CASSLDTGADTQYF. DNA of the CDR3: TGTGCCAGCAGCTTAGACACAGGCGCAGATACGCAGTATTTT.

This CDR3 is CASSYSSWTEAGYTF. CDR3 bases: TGTGCCAGCAGTTACTCTTCGTGGACAGAGGCAGGCTACACCTTC. The chain is built from TRBV6-5 and TRBJ1-2; a weak D match, TRBD1 (6 bases). V lost 0 bases and J lost 8, with 16 bases in between. This CDR3 is 15 amino acids long. Germline values: CDR1 MNHEY, CDR2 SVGAGI.

This rearrangement joins TRBV19 to TRBJ2-2, with TRBD1 matching 9 bases. The CDR3 consists of 15 residues. The V gene's germline CDR1 is LNHDA and CDR2 SQIVND (reference sequence). V lost 7 bases and J lost 7; bases outside the gene matches: 10. CDR3 DNA: TGTGCCAGTATCCCGGGACAGGGAATCGGCGGGGAGCTGTTTTTT. As protein: CASIPGQGIGGELFF.

In its sample, this clone was seen once. The chain is built from TRBV19 and TRBJ2-7; possibly TRBD1 or TRBD2 for D (5 bases each). Per germline, CDR1 LNHDA and CDR2 SQIVND (reference sequence). The CDR3 loop spans 13 amino acids. V lost 5 bases to trimming and J lost 3 bases, with 11 bases between them. The CDR3 sequence: CASSWGTNYEQYF. For the CDR3, the DNA is TGTGCCAGTAGTTGGGGGACCAACTACGAGCAGTACTTC.

This clone has a handful of counts. The rearrangement uses TRBV9 and TRBJ1-1; a weak D match, TRBD1 (5 bases). Germline V gives CDR1 SGDLS, CDR2 YYNGEE. Trimming shortened V by 3 bases and J by 11 bases, and 14 bases separated the two germline ends. This CDR3 spans 12 amino acids. As DNA, the CDR3 is TGTGCCAGCAGCGAGGGGACCCATCGGGCTTTCTTT. It specifies CASSEGTHRAFF. The full variable domain, rest sourced from reference TRBV9 and TRBJ1-1, is DSGVTQTPKHLITATGQRVTLRCSPRSGDLSVYWYQQSLDQGLQFLIQYYNGEERAKGNILERFSAQQFPDLHSELNLSSLELGDSALYFCASSEGTHRAFFGQGTRLTVV.

The chain is built from TRBV6-1 and TRBJ2-1, with D hard to call. The V gene lost 1 base and the J gene lost 5 bases, with 6 bases spanning the gap. Germline assignment: CDR1 MNHNS and CDR2 SASEGT. The CDR3 length is 13 residues. CDR3 residues: CASSEDEHNEQFF. The DNA of the CDR3 is TGTGCCAGCAGTGAAGACGAGCACAATGAGCAGTTCTTC.

This clone was counted only a few times. The chain carries TRBV6-5 and TRBJ2-1, with 14 positions matching TRBD2. Losses at the gene ends were 0 bases for V and 9 bases for J; bases not matched to a gene: 4. This CDR3 is built from 16 residues. Germline-derived CDR1 and CDR2 are MNHEY and SVGAGI. As DNA, the CDR3 is TGTGCCAGCAGTTACTCGACTAGCGGGGGGGCTGCTGAGCAGTTCTTC. It codes for CASSYSTSGGAAEQFF.

A note on this clone: A far larger clone is only one base removed, so a read error is likely. This CDR3 is also generated by other DNA sequences in the sample. The chain uses TRBV5-8 and TRBJ2-1; no clear D. CDR3 length equals 13 residues. The germline V gene encodes CDR1 SGHTS and CDR2 YDEGEE. Trimming took 0 bases from V and 3 from J, leaving 4 bases between them. The CDR3 reads CASSLDSYNEQFF. CDR3 nucleotide sequence: TGTGCCAGCAGCTTGGATAGCTACAATGAGCAGTTCTTC.

V is TRBV6-6 and J is TRBJ1-1; 9 bases match TRBD1. Germline V lookup: CDR1 MNHNY, CDR2 SVGAGI (reference sequence). V shed 5 bases, J shed 0 bases, and the junction held 1 base outside the gene matches. The CDR3 length is 14 residues. The CDR3 reads CASSGQGLNTEAFF. Here the CDR3 DNA reads TGTGCCAGCAGTGGACAGGGGCTGAACACTGAAGCTTTCTTT.

This chain uses TRBV5-1 with TRBJ1-5; D is undetermined. The CDR3 consists of 15 residues. The V and J ends lost 0 bases and 2 bases respectively, with 9 bases between them. Looked up from germline, CDR1 is SGHRS and CDR2 is YFSETQ. The CDR3 DNA reads TGCGCCAGCAGCTTGGGGCTGGCTGGCAATCAGCCCCAGCATTTT. The encoded protein is CASSLGLAGNQPQHF.

This clone has a single count. V and J are TRBV27 and TRBJ1-2, with D possibly TRBD1 on 6 matching bases. Trimming stripped 7 bases from V and 3 bases from J, with 15 bases between. This CDR3 comprises 14 residues. The germline CDR1 and CDR2 sequences are MNHEY and SMNVEV (reference sequence). The CDR3 protein is CASMSGALDYGYTF. The CDR3, as DNA: TGTGCCAGCATGTCGGGGGCGTTAGACTATGGCTACACCTTC.

This chain connects TRBV4-1 to TRBJ1-2; unclear D gene. The ends were cut back, 6 bases at V and 4 bases at J, with 12 bases in the middle. The CDR3 contains 13 residues. Germline CDR1 and CDR2: MGHRA and YSYEKL. This CDR3 is CASRSERSYGYTF. CDR3 DNA sequence: TGCGCCAGCAGGTCAGAGAGGAGCTATGGCTACACCTTC.

In its sample, this clone was seen a few times. V usage is TRBV7-9 and J usage is TRBJ2-3; no definite D call. The CDR3 loop spans 12 amino acids. Trimming took off 7 bases at V and 8 bases at J, with 13 bases between the two ends. Germline V lookup: CDR1 SEHNR, CDR2 FQNEAQ (reference sequence). For the CDR3, the DNA is TGTGCCAGCAAACCAAATGGAGCTACGCAGTATTTT. This translates into CASKPNGATQYF.